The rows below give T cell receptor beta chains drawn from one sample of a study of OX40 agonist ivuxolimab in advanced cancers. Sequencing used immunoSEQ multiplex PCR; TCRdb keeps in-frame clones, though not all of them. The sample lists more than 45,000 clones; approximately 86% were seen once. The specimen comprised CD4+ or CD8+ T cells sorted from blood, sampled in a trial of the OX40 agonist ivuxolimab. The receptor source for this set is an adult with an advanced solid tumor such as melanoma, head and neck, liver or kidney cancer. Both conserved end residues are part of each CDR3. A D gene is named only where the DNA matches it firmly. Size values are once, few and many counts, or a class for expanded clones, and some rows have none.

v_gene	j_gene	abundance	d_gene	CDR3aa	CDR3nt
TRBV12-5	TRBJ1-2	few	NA	CASGSDSNYGYTF	TGTGCTAGTGGTTCCGACAGCAACTATGGCTACACCTTC
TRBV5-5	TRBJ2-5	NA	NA	CASSWGAQETQYF	TGTGCCAGCAGCTGGGGGGCCCAAGAGACCCAGTACTTC
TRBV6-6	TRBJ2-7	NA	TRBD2	CASSPPGLAAREPYF	TGTGCCAGCAGCCCCCCCGGACTAGCGGCAAGGGAGCCGTACTTC
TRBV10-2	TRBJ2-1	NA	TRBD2	CASSTGGNEQFF	TGCGCCAGCAGTACGGGAGGAAATGAGCAGTTCTTC
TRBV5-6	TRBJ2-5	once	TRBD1	CASSLLDRGEETQYF	TGTGCCAGCAGCCTCCTCGACAGGGGGGAAGAGACCCAGTACTTC
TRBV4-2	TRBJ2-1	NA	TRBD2	CASSRGGSRLNEQFF	TGTGCCAGCAGTAGGGGCGGGAGCCGACTGAATGAGCAGTTCTTC
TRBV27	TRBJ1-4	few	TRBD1	CASRFMAGGPEKLFF	TGTGCCAGCAGGTTTATGGCAGGGGGCCCAGAAAAACTGTTTTTT
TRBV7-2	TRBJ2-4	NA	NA	CASSLSGGATKNIQYF	TGTGCCAGCAGCCTGAGTGGCGGGGCCACCAAAAACATTCAGTACTTC
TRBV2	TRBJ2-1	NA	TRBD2	CASSLLAGAGNEQFF	TGTGCCAGCAGTCTTCTAGCGGGAGCCGGCAATGAGCAGTTCTTC
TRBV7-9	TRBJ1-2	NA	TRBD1	CASSLTGSYGYTF	TGTGCCAGCAGCTTGACAGGGAGCTATGGCTACACCTTC
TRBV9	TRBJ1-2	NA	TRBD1	CASSRRDRGYYGYTF	TGTGCCAGCAGCCGGAGGGACAGGGGATACTATGGCTACACCTTC
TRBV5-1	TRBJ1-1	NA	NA	CASSLSGVSTEAFF	TGCGCCAGCAGCCTCTCAGGGGTCAGCACTGAAGCTTTCTTT
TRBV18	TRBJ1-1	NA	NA	CASSPRQRGGNTEAFF	TGTGCCAGCTCACCGCGACAAAGGGGAGGGAACACTGAAGCTTTCTTT
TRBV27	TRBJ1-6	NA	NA	CASRDDSYNSPLHF	TGTGCCAGCAGAGACGACAGTTATAATTCACCCCTCCACTTT
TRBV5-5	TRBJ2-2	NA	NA	CASRAGRAGTGELFF	TGTGCCAGCAGGGCTGGACGGGCGGGCACCGGGGAGCTGTTTTTT
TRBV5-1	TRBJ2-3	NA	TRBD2	CASSRSGSSDTQYF	TGCGCCAGCAGCCGGAGCGGGAGCTCAGATACGCAGTATTTT
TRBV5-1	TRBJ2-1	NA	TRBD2	CASSPGSLAGGPEQFF	TGCGCCAGCAGCCCCGGGTCTCTAGCGGGAGGGCCAGAGCAGTTCTTC
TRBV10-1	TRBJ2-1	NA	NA	CASSDLRDKGVNEQFF	TGCGCCAGCAGTGATCTCCGGGATAAAGGTGTGAATGAGCAGTTCTTC
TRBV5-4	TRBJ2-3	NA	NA	CASSFLWLDTQYF	TGTGCCAGCAGCTTTCTGTGGTTGGATACGCAGTATTTT
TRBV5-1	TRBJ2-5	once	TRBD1	CASSQGDRGHETQYF	TGCGCCAGCAGCCAGGGGGACAGGGGTCATGAGACCCAGTACTTC
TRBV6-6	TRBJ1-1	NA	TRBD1	CASGTGPNTEAFF	TGTGCCAGCGGGACAGGGCCGAACACTGAAGCTTTCTTT
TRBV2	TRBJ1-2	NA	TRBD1	CASSALYGTGGDGYTF	TGTGCCAGCAGCGCCCTTTATGGGACAGGGGGCGATGGCTACACCTTC
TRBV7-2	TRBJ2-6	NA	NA	CASSWADSGANVLTF	TGTGCCAGCAGCTGGGCAGACTCTGGGGCCAACGTCCTGACTTTC
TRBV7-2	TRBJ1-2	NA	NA	CASSVSRTTNYGYTF	TGTGCCAGCAGCGTAAGCAGGACCACTAACTATGGCTACACCTTC
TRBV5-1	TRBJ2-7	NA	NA	CASSFHRAYEQYF	TGCGCCAGCAGCTTCCACAGGGCCTACGAGCAGTACTTC
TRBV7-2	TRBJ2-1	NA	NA	CASSFRYNEQFF	TGTGCCAGCAGCTTCAGATACAATGAGCAGTTCTTC
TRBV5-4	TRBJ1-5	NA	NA	CASSLGSDQPQHF	TGTGCCAGCAGCTTGGGCAGTGATCAGCCCCAGCATTTT
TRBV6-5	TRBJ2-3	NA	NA	CASSYFGTSFSDTQYF	TGTGCCAGCAGTTATTTCGGGACCTCCTTTTCAGATACGCAGTATTTT
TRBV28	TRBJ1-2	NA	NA	CASSVVGRNYGYTF	TGTGCCAGCAGTGTGGTGGGGAGGAACTATGGCTACACCTTC
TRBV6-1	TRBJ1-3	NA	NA	CASRTGSGNTIYF	TGTGCCAGCAGGACAGGTTCTGGAAACACCATATATTTT
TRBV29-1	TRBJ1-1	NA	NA	CSVAPGHKNTEAFF	TGCAGCGTCGCACCCGGACACAAGAACACTGAAGCTTTCTTT
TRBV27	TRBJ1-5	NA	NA	CASRVRGEGQPQHF	TGTGCCAGCCGGGTCCGGGGGGAGGGTCAGCCCCAGCATTTT
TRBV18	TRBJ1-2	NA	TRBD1	CASSSYRGNYGYTF	TGTGCCAGCTCATCCTACAGGGGGAACTATGGCTACACCTTC
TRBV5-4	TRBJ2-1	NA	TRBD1	CASSQDRAGYNEQFF	TGTGCCAGCAGCCAGGACAGGGCCGGGTACAATGAGCAGTTCTTC
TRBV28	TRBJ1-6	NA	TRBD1	CAGGITGDNSPLHF	TGTGCCGGAGGGATAACAGGGGACAATTCACCCCTCCACTTT